This entry describes one TCR beta chain. In its sample, this clone was seen a few times. What antigen it recognizes has not been identified. No much larger clonotype is one base removed from it; base qualities were not supplied. This sample is part of a study of blood T cell repertoires in COVID-19 (dated by TCRdb to the early 2020s). For the study in its entirety: Collaborator samples came from the United States, Italy and Spain and covered acute and convalescent phases of COVID-19. The material from the prospective study consisted of cDNA or gDNA derived from T cells, B-cell-depleted T cells, or PBMCs. Subjects who had been exposed to COVID-19, were actively infected with it, or had recovered from it provided the deeply sampled blood TCRbeta repertoires that made up the dataset. A freely available public database, intended as a resource for researchers studying the immune response to SARS-CoV-2, is where the repertoires were released. The samples were drawn from two sources: the first 160 participants of the ongoing ImmuneRACE study, and 1,200 or so subjects contributed by 6 global collaborators. The sample metadata nearly always contained a de-identified subject ID, COVID-19 status, age in years and sex. Where HLA class I and class II types were available, the types were taken from metadata supplied by the sample provider, not from assay-based typing. The full study reports these points: The amount of clinical and demographic metadata varied by source and participant and was provided uncurated.

Each collaborating institution followed its own protocols to collect whole blood in K2EDTA tubes. Collaborator samples were shipped for TCRbeta analysis as frozen whole blood, isolated PBMCs, or DNA extracted from either sample type. The germline V gene provides CDR1 SNHLY and CDR2 FYNNEI. Trimming removed 3 bases from V and 0 bases from J, leaving 8 bases between the germline ends. The CDR3 contains 14 residues, cysteine and phenylalanine counted. The only DNA kept is the CDR3, 42 bases in frame from the first base. TCRbeta CDR3 regions were amplified from genomic DNA by means of the immunoSEQ Assay, a bias-controlled multiplex PCR. The original pipeline was this. The number of nucleated cells in each sample was estimated from the amplification of reference gene primers within the assay. To quantify the absolute abundance of each unique TCRbeta CDR3 rearrangement, sequence reads were collapsed and filtered. For each sample, productive Simpson clonality was calculated as the square root of Simpson's diversity index over productive rearrangements. TCRdb mirrors the immuneACCESS table, restricted to in-frame sequences. Some clones are absent from its copies; in checked studies, under half trace to an unresolved V gene, and the reason for the others is unknown. The D gene and trimming were derived from the DNA, and the V and J assignments and clone size from that table. For this sample there are fewer than 80,000 clones; 85% to 90% appear just once. The ten largest clones capture 4.5% to 5% of the sample.

The chain was built from TRBV2 and TRBJ1-1; the D segment cannot be called with confidence. The sequenced sample was peripheral blood. This receptor was obtained from a woman between 50 and 59 years old with active COVID-19. The DNA sequence follows: TGTGCCAGCAGTGACCGGGTGTTGAACACTGAAGCTTTCTTT. It translates to CASSDRVLNTEAFF.